The rows below give T cell receptor beta chains drawn from one sample of a study of CD8 T cell repertoires and HIV-1 epitope variants. The antigens these receptors bind are not known. Method: immunoSEQ multiplex PCR; TCRdb's copy keeps in-frame clones and lacks some. The sample yields more than 7,000 clones, roughly 65% seen once. Sequencing was performed on cultured CD8+ T cells derived from PBMCs. These receptor sequences come from a male donor with HIV. Both conserved end residues are part of each CDR3. A D gene is named only where the DNA matches it firmly. Clone size is stated in some rows and not others, as once, few, many or a class when expanded.

j_call,clone_size,d_call,v_call,cdr3_nt,cdr3_aa
TRBJ2-2,-,-,TRBV5-6,TGTGCCAGCAGCTTGGAGGGACTGATCACCGGGGAGCTGTTTTTT,CASSLEGLITGELFF
TRBJ1-5,-,TRBD1,TRBV7-8,TGTGCCAGCAGCAAAGACAGGGGGGACAATCAGCCCCAGCATTTT,CASSKDRGDNQPQHF
TRBJ2-5,-,-,TRBV7-3,TGTGCCAGCAGCGCCACCCCAGGGACCCAGTACTTC,CASSATPGTQYF
TRBJ1-1,-,-,TRBV7-2,TGTGCCAGCAGGTTGGATGTGGGCACTGAAGCTTTCTTT,CASRLDVGTEAFF
TRBJ2-1,-,-,TRBV27,TGTGCCAGCAGTTTAACTGGAGACAATGAGCAGTTCTTC,CASSLTGDNEQFF
TRBJ2-5,-,-,TRBV27,TGTGCCAGCAGTCCTCTTGGCATTGAGACCCAGTACTTC,CASSPLGIETQYF
TRBJ2-3,-,-,TRBV10-3,TGTGCCATCAGGGATAAGGAGGGGCCCAGCACAGATACGCAGTATTTT,CAIRDKEGPSTDTQYF
TRBJ2-1,-,-,TRBV6-5,TGTGCCAGCAGTTACTCGGGCAGGGGAAGGCGAAATGAGCAGTTCTTC,CASSYSGRGRRNEQFF
TRBJ2-7,-,TRBD2,TRBV5-6,TGTGCCAGCAGTAATGCCGGGAGGTCGAGTGGTTTGTACGAGCAGTACTTC,CASSNAGRSSGLYEQYF
TRBJ2-7,-,TRBD1,TRBV7-9,TGTGCCAGCAGCTTAACAGGACAGGGGACGGGGGAGCAGTACTTC,CASSLTGQGTGEQYF
TRBJ2-3,-,TRBD1,TRBV10-1,TGCGCCAGCAGTGAAGGGACAGGGGGCAAGGATACGCAGTATTTT,CASSEGTGGKDTQYF
TRBJ2-1,once,-,TRBV7-3,TGTGCCAGCAGCTCAGGGAGCAACAATGAGCAGTTCTTC,CASSSGSNNEQFF
TRBJ2-1,-,TRBD2,TRBV2,TGTGCCAGCAGTGAAGTACGGGGGGGTAATGAGCAGTTCTTC,CASSEVRGGNEQFF
TRBJ1-2,few,-,TRBV9,TGTGCCAGCAGCGTAGAACCCTATGCAGGGAGCTACACCTTC,CASSVEPYAGSYTF
TRBJ1-5,few,TRBD1,TRBV13,TGTGCCAGCAGCACAGGGGGGAGCAATCAGCCCCAGCATTTT,CASSTGGSNQPQHF
TRBJ1-2,-,-,TRBV5-4,TGTGCTAGCACCCACACTGTCGTAAGAGAAGGCTACACCTTC,CASTHTVVREGYTF
TRBJ1-1,-,-,TRBV11-2,TGTGCCAGCAGCGCCTCAGGACAGCTGAACACTGAAGCTTTCTTT,CASSASGQLNTEAFF
TRBJ2-1,-,-,TRBV7-9,TGTGCCAGCAGCTTGGGGACAACGGAGCAGTTCTTC,CASSLGTTEQFF
TRBJ1-5,-,-,TRBV28,TGTGCCAGCAGTCTCCCTTTCGGGGGGGCTGAGGATCAGCCCCAGCATTTT,CASSLPFGGAEDQPQHF
TRBJ1-1,-,TRBD1,TRBV7-2,TGTGCCAGCAGCTTAGGGGGACAGGGGAACACTGAAGCTTTCTTT,CASSLGGQGNTEAFF
TRBJ2-2,once,-,TRBV7-2,TGTGCCAGCAGCTTATCTCCGGGGAACACCGGGGAGCTGTTTTTT,CASSLSPGNTGELFF
TRBJ2-3,-,TRBD2,TRBV18,TGTGCCAGCTCACGAGAGTTGGCGGGAGGGATTTCTAGCACAGATACGCAGTATTTT,CASSRELAGGISSTDTQYF
TRBJ2-7,-,-,TRBV6-6,TGTGCCAGCAGTTACTCGAGGGCTAGCGCGTCCTACGAGCAGTACTTC,CASSYSRASASYEQYF
TRBJ2-2,few,-,TRBV2,TGTGCCAGCAGTGACAGATTGAACACCGGGGAGCTGTTTTTT,CASSDRLNTGELFF
TRBJ2-2,-,-,TRBV30,TGTGCCTGGGGGGAGGGGGCTTTGGACACCGGGGAGCTGTTTTTT,CAWGEGALDTGELFF
TRBJ1-6,few,-,TRBV6-1,TGTGCCAGCAGTCTTGGAGGGGGATCACCCCTCCACTTT,CASSLGGGSPLHF
TRBJ2-1,-,-,TRBV7-2,TGTGCCAGCAGCTTTGAGGGAGAGCAGTTCTTC,CASSFEGEQFF
TRBJ2-4,-,TRBD1,TRBV19,TGTGCCAGTAGTCTCGGGACAGGGATGGCCTTAGCCAAAAACATTCAGTACTTC,CASSLGTGMALAKNIQYF
TRBJ2-1,-,TRBD2,TRBV7-2,TGTGCCAGCAGCTTAGAGCCCCGGACTAGCTGGGGCAATGAGCAGTTCTTC,CASSLEPRTSWGNEQFF
TRBJ1-4,-,TRBD1,TRBV7-8,TGTGCCAGCAGTGGCGGGACAGGGATAGGGATACTGTTTTTT,CASSGGTGIGILFF
TRBJ2-7,-,-,TRBV28,TGTGCCAGCAGTTTAGGGGCCGAGCAGTACTTC,CASSLGAEQYF
TRBJ2-2,-,TRBD2,TRBV2,TGTGCCAGCAGAGGGACTAGCGGGGTATCCGGGGAGCTGTTTTTT,CASRGTSGVSGELFF
TRBJ2-7,-,TRBD2,TRBV7-3,TGTGCCAGCAGCCAAATGGGCGGGGGCTACGAGCAGTACTTC,CASSQMGGGYEQYF
TRBJ2-7,-,-,TRBV19,TGTGCCAGTGGGCCTTCCTACGAGCAGTACTTC,CASGPSYEQYF
TRBJ2-7,-,TRBD2,TRBV4-1,TGCGCCAGCAGCCCTAGCGGGGGGGGGTCAGGCGAGCAGTACTTC,CASSPSGGGSGEQYF
TRBJ2-7,-,-,TRBV11-2,TGTGCCAGCAGCCACCTGAACGAGCAGTACTTC,CASSHLNEQYF
TRBJ2-3,-,-,TRBV5-6,TGTGCCAGCAGCTTGCGGGGTGGCACAGATACGCAGTATTTT,CASSLRGGTDTQYF
TRBJ2-7,-,TRBD2,TRBV6-5,TGTGCCAGTAGACCGACTAGCGGGAGGCTAGGCGAGCAGTACTTC,CASRPTSGRLGEQYF
TRBJ2-3,few,TRBD1,TRBV5-8,TGTGCCAGCAGCTCCGGGACAGGGGGCACAGATACGCAGTATTTT,CASSSGTGGTDTQYF
TRBJ2-7,medium-sized,-,TRBV28,TGTGCCAGCAGTTCAGACTCCTACGAGCAGTACTTC,CASSSDSYEQYF
TRBJ2-1,-,TRBD1,TRBV19,TGTGCCAGTGGGAATTCCGGGACAGGAGGGGAACATGAGCAGTTCTTC,CASGNSGTGGEHEQFF
TRBJ2-5,-,TRBD1,TRBV5-1,TGCGCCAGCAGCTCGGACAGGGGCTTTCAAGAGACCCAGTACTTC,CASSSDRGFQETQYF
TRBJ2-3,-,-,TRBV11-3,TGTGCCAGCAGCTCCGCAGGGTTAAATACGCAGTATTTT,CASSSAGLNTQYF
TRBJ1-5,few,-,TRBV5-6,TGTGCCAGCAGTGACGGTTTAGGGCCCCAGCATTTT,CASSDGLGPQHF
TRBJ2-7,-,TRBD2,TRBV28,TGTGCCAGCAGGGGACTAGCGGGAGGGTACGAGCAGTACTTC,CASRGLAGGYEQYF
TRBJ2-7,-,-,TRBV21-1,TGTGCCAGCAACGGATACCGGGACAGGGAGAACGAGCAGTACTTC,CASNGYRDRENEQYF
TRBJ2-7,-,-,TRBV27,TGTGCCAGCAAAATCCAGGTGAGCTCCTACGAGCAGTACTTC,CASKIQVSSYEQYF
TRBJ2-1,-,TRBD1,TRBV28,TGTGCCAGCAGTGCCGGACAGGCTTACAATGAGCAGTTCTTC,CASSAGQAYNEQFF
TRBJ2-7,-,-,TRBV28,TGTGCCAGCAGTTTACTGCCCAGGTACGAGCAGTACTTC,CASSLLPRYEQYF
TRBJ1-1,few,TRBD1,TRBV7-8,TGTGCCAGCAGCCCGTGGGACAGTCTGAACACTGAAGCTTTCTTT,CASSPWDSLNTEAFF
TRBJ2-7,few,-,TRBV2,TGTGCCAGCAGTGATCCGGCAGGCTACGAGCAGTACTTC,CASSDPAGYEQYF
TRBJ1-3,-,-,TRBV25-1,TGTGCCAGCAGTGATTTTGGCAGCTCTGGAAACACCATATATTTT,CASSDFGSSGNTIYF
TRBJ2-1,once,-,TRBV27,TGTGCCAGCAGTTTATCCGCGTACAATGAGCAGTTCTTC,CASSLSAYNEQFF
TRBJ2-3,-,TRBD2,TRBV13,TGTGCCAGCAGCCGAGCCCATCTAGCGGTAAACACAGATACGCAGTATTTT,CASSRAHLAVNTDTQYF
TRBJ1-2,few,TRBD1,TRBV29-1,TGCAGCGTCTCGGACAGGGACGGCTACACCTTC,CSVSDRDGYTF
TRBJ2-7,-,-,TRBV28,TGTGCCAGCAGCATTTGGGCCGGTCCCTACGAGCAGTACTTC,CASSIWAGPYEQYF
TRBJ2-7,-,TRBD1,TRBV30,TGTGCCTGGAGCGGGACAGGGGCCTACGAGCAGTACTTC,CAWSGTGAYEQYF
TRBJ1-1,-,TRBD1,TRBV6-1,TGTGCCACGGAGGGACAGGCCTACACTGAAGCTTTCTTT,CATEGQAYTEAFF
TRBJ2-5,-,-,TRBV10-3,TGTGCCATCAGTGAGTCGACGGACAGAGAGACCCAGTACTTC,CAISESTDRETQYF
TRBJ2-1,few,-,TRBV7-8,TGTGCCAGCAGCTTAGACGGTGCCAGTGAGCAGTTCTTC,CASSLDGASEQFF